The 2 T cell receptor beta chains given below trace back to one sample, sequenced in a study of radiotherapy plus CTLA-4 blockade in lung cancer. Profiling relied on immunoSEQ multiplex PCR, and the TCRdb table lists in-frame clones only, not all of them. The sample contains 75,000 to 100,000 clones, approximately 72% of which appear only once. The sequencing here drew on peripheral blood, taken from a patient treated with radiotherapy plus ipilimumab. The source of these receptors is a human donor with non-small cell lung cancer who had a partial response to radiotherapy plus ipilimumab. Some clones in this sample may be carry-over from other donors' samples.

The V call is TRBV29-1, the J call TRBJ1-6; D possibly corresponds to TRBD1 (5 bases). There are 13 residues in the CDR3. CDR1 SQVTM and CDR2 ANQGSEA come from the germline V gene. The germline V and J ends were trimmed by 5 bases and 8 bases, with 13 bases remaining between them. CDR3 sequence: CSVKTTGDSPLHF. In DNA form, the CDR3 reads TGCAGCGTTAAAACGACGGGGGATTCACCCCTCCACTTT.

This clone is termed medium-sized. The rearrangement uses TRBV28 and TRBJ1-5; 9 bases match TRBD1. CDR3 length: 14 amino acids. CDR1 MDHEN and CDR2 SYDVKM come from the germline V gene. The V segment lost 2 bases and the J segment 6 bases; nucleotides outside the gene matches: 2. The CDR3 DNA sequence: TGTGCCAGCAGTTTACACAGGGGGCCTCAGCCCCAGCATTTT. It is translated as CASSLHRGPQPQHF.